The present entry profiles one T cell receptor (beta chain) with its context. What it binds is unknown. The record originates from a study of cytomegalovirus exposure and HLA in healthy donors. As for the study in general: Genotyping showed approximately 81% of almost 400 donors falling in the Caucasian-associated ancestry cluster.

Germline CDR1 and CDR2: LNHDA and SQIVND (reference sequence). V was shortened by 4 bases and J by 3 bases, with 10 bases between the two germline ends. There are 14 residues in the CDR3. Study-level points and caveats: Per a prior analysis, the majority of TCR beta V segments were productive roughly 90% or roughly 30% of the time.

The PCR was carried out with 60 Vbeta primers and 13 Jbeta primers. Sequencing used immunoSEQ multiplex PCR; TCRdb keeps in-frame clones, though not all of them. The sample lists over 200,000 clones, 77% occurring once. Sequenced: PBMCs. This receptor was identified in a woman in her fifties or sixties in good health and CMV-seropositive. The chain couples TRBV19 to TRBJ2-1; a weak D match, TRBD2 (5 bases). This chain's CDR3 is CASSKLAYYNEQFF. The CDR3, as DNA: TGTGCCAGTAGTAAGTTAGCGTACTACAATGAGCAGTTCTTC.